The clone carrying this T cell receptor (beta chain) was recorded once. The target antigen is unknown. The V and J ends lost 4 bases and 16 bases, in that order; junction bases with no gene match: 12. Germline CDR1 and CDR2: LGHNA and YSLEER. CDR3 size: 13 residues. Positively selected for CCR7, the CD45RO-negative cells used as naive CD8 cells excluded terminally differentiated effector memory CD45RA+ cells. These data belong to a study of shared clonotypes between healthy human individuals. General study results and limits: A handful of donors had 4% to 6.5% of their naive CD4 clonotypes in common.

Some clones are missing from TCRdb's copy, which holds only in-frame ones; the method was immunoSEQ multiplex PCR. This sample yields fewer than 850,000 clones, of which around 96% are seen a single time; about 0.25% belongs to the top ten. The specimen sequenced was naive CD8+ T cells sorted from blood. The origin of this receptor is a man younger than 45 in good health. This chain joins TRBV4-3 and TRBJ2-1; 8 nucleotides agree with TRBD2. This CDR3 reads CASSLPSGSGKFF. The CDR3 nucleotides read TGCGCCAGCAGCCTACCCTCGGGTAGCGGGAAATTCTTC.